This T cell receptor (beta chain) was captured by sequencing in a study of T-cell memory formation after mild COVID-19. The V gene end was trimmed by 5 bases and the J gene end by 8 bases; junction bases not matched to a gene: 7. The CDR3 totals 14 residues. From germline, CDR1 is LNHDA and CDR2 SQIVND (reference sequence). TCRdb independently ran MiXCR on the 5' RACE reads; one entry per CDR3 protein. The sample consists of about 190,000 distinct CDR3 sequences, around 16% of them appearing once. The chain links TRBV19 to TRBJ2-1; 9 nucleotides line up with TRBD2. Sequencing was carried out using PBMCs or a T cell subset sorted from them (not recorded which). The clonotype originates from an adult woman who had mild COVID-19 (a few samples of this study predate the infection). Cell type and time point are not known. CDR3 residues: CASSAGLARDEQFF. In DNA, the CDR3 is TGTGCCAGTAGTGCGGGACTAGCCCGCGATGAGCAGTTCTTC.